Sequencing of this T cell receptor beta chain was carried out in a study of blood T cell repertoires in COVID-19. Study-wide background: The United States, Italy and Spain supplied acute and convalescent COVID-19 samples. PBMCs, B-cell-depleted T cells, or T cells provided the cDNA or gDNA that made up the material.

Germline V gene data show CDR1 as SGHNT and CDR2 as YENEEA. V was pared by 5 bases and J by 4 bases, with 6 bases of the junction left unmatched. This CDR3 is built from 15 residues. The Seattle patients joined while their infection was active and were tracked longitudinally afterward. Source study methods: Amplification with reference gene primers provided the estimates of nucleated cell counts. The protocol was immunoSEQ multiplex PCR, while the TCRdb copy is restricted to in-frame clones and leaves out a portion. The DNA was the basis for D and trimming; V, J and clone size are from that table. The sample holds 180,000 or so clones, around four fifths seen once.

Sequenced material: peripheral blood. This sequence was found in an older woman with COVID-19, enrolled during active disease. The chain has TRBV11-3 and TRBJ2-1; TRBD1 matches 9 bases. The CDR3 nucleotides are TGTGCCAGCAGCGCCCGACAGGGGGGATACAATGAGCAGTTCTTC. Translation gives CASSARQGGYNEQFF.